This TCR beta chain originates from a study of CD8+ T cells in alopecia areata. The overall study: Tofacitinib administration to treated patients was oral, at 5 to 10 mg twice daily. The percentage of affected scalp area served as the score of severity for treated patients. General study findings and limits: Patients showed less clear TCR sequence sharing than mice, possibly partly because of HLA diversity. In lesional scalp, particularly from alopecia totalis/universalis, clonality was higher than in normal scalp.

Reverse transcribed after extraction, RNA yielded cDNA as the sequencing template. Produced via immunoSEQ multiplex PCR; TCRdb's table is partial and in-frame only. The sample shows some 100,000 clones, roughly 46% of them seen only once. V was clipped by 4 bases and J by 5 bases; unmatched bases: 9. The germline gives CDR1 SNHLY, CDR2 FYNNEI. CDR3 length: 17 amino acids. In regard to this clone: Its antigen is unidentified.

The treatment here: oral pan-JAK inhibitor, 5-10 mg twice daily. The V gene is TRBV2, the J gene TRBJ2-2, with 11 bases fitting TRBD1. The sequencing used CD8+ T cells sorted from blood, collected at week 24, from a patient treated with tofacitinib. The source of this sequence is a human donor with alopecia areata. The DNA of the CDR3 is TGTGCCAGCAGTGGGCAGGACAGGGGGCGTGAGACCGGGGAGCTGTTTTTT. This translates into CASSGQDRGRETGELFF.